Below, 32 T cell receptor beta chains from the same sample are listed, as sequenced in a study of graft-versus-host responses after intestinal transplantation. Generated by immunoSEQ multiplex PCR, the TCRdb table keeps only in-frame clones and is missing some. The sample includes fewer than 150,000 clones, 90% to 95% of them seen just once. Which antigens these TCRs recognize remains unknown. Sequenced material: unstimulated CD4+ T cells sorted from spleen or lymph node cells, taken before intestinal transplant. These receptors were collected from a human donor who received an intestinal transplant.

CDR3 sequence: CASSLQGARETQYF. CDR3 coding DNA: TGTGCCAGCAGCTTACAGGGGGCTAGGGAGACCCAGTACTTC. The chain employs TRBV7-6 and TRBJ2-5; 8 nucleotides line up with TRBD1. Trimming cost V 2 bases and J 5 bases; bases outside gene matches: 4. Germline-derived CDR1 and CDR2 are SGHVS and FNYEAQ. The CDR3 sequence is 14 residues long. Full variable domain (remainder filled in from reference TRBV7-6 and TRBJ2-5): GAGVSQSPRYKVTKRGQDVALRCDPISGHVSLYWYRQALGQGPEFLTYFNYEAQQDKSGLPNDRFSAERPEGSISTLTIQRTEQRDSAMYRCASSLQGARETQYFGPGTRLLVL.

The CDR3 is CASSRELAGELFF. The CDR3 nucleotides are TGTGCCAGCAGCCGGGAGTTGGCCGGGGAGCTGTTTTTT. The chain carries TRBV7-7 and TRBJ2-2; D perhaps matches TRBD2 (6 bases). The CDR3 runs 13 residues. Germline CDR1 is SSHAT and CDR2 is FNYEAQ (reference sequence). Trimming cost V 5 bases and J 6 bases, with 10 bases left between them.

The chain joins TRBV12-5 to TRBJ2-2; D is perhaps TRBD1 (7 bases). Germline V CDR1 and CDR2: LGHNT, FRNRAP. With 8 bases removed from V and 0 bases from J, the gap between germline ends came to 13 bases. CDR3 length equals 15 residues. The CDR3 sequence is CASRGGTANTGELFF. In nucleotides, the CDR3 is TGTGCTAGTAGAGGGGGGACAGCGAACACCGGGGAGCTGTTTTTT. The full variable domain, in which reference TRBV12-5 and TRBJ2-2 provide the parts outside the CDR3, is DARVTQTPRHKVTEMGQEVTMRCQPILGHNTVFWYRQTMMQGLELLAYFRNRAPLDDSGMPKDRFSAEMPDATLATLKIQPSEPRDSAVYFCASRGGTANTGELFFGEGSRLTVL.

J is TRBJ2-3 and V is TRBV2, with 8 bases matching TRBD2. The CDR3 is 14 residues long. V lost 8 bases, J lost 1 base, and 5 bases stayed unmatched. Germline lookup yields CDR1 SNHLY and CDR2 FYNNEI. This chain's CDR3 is CASQSAGGTDTQYF. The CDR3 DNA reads TGTGCCAGCCAATCAGCGGGGGGCACAGATACGCAGTATTTT.

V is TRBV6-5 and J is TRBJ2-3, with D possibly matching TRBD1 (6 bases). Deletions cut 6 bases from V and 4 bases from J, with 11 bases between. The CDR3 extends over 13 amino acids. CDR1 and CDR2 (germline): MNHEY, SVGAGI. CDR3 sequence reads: CASSVQGADTQYF. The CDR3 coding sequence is TGTGCCAGCAGCGTACAGGGCGCAGATACGCAGTATTTT.

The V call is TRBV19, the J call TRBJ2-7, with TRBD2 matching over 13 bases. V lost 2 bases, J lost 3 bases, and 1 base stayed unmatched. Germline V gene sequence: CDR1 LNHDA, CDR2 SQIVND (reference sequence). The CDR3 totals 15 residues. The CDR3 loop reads CASSIRTSGGYEQYF. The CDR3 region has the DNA TGTGCCAGTAGTATACGGACTAGCGGGGGCTACGAGCAGTACTTC. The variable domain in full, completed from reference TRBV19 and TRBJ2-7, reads DGGITQSPKYLFRKEGQNVTLSCEQNLNHDAMYWYRQDPGQGLRLIYYSQIVNDFQKGDIAEGYSVSREKKESFPLTVTSAQKNPTAFYLCASSIRTSGGYEQYFGPGTRLTVT.

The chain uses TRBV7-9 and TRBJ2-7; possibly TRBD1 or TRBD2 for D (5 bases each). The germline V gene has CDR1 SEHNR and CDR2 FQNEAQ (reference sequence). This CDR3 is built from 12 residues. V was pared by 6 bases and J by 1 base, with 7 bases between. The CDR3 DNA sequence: TGTGCCAGCAGGGGGGTTTCCTACGAGCAGTACTTC. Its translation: CASRGVSYEQYF.

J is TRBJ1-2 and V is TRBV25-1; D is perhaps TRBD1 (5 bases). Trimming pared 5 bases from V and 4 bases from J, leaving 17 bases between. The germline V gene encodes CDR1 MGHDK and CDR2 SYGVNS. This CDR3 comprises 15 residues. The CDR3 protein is CASSPTLGQGYGYTF. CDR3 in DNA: TGTGCCAGCAGTCCGACGCTAGGGCAGGGCTATGGCTACACCTTC.

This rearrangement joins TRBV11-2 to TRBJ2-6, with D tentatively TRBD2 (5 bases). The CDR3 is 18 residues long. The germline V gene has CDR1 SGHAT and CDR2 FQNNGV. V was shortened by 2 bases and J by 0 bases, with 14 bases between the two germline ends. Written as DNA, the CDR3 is TGTGCCAGCAGCTTAAGGACTTCCACCGGCTCTGGGGCCAACGTCCTGACTTTC. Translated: CASSLRTSTGSGANVLTF.

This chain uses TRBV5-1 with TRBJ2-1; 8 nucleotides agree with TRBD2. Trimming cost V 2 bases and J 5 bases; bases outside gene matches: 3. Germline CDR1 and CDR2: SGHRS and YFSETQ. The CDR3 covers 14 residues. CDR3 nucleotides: TGCGCCAGCAGCTTCGGGGGGGCACACAATGAGCAGTTCTTC. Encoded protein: CASSFGGAHNEQFF.

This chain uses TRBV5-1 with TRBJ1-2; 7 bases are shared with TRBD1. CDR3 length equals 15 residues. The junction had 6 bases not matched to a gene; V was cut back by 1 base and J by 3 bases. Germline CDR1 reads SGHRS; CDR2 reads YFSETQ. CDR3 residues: CASSLRGGSDYGYTF. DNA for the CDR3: TGCGCCAGCAGCTTGAGAGGGGGCAGTGACTATGGCTACACCTTC.

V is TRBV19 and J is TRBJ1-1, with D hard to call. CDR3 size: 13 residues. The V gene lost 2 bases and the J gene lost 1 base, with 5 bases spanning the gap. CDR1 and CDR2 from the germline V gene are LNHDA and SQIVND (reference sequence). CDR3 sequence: CASSISTNTEAFF. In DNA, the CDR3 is TGTGCCAGTAGTATATCCACGAACACTGAAGCTTTCTTT.

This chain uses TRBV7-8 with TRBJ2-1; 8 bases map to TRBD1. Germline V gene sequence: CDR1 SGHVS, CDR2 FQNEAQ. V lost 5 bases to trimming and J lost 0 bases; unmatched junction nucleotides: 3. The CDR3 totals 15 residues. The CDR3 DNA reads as TGTGCCAGCAGCCGCGACAGGGGCTCCTACAATGAGCAGTTCTTC. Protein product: CASSRDRGSYNEQFF.

DNA for the CDR3: TGTGCCAGCAGCCATCAGGGTGCTGGGGCCAACGTCCTGACTTTC. Encoded protein: CASSHQGAGANVLTF. The chain is built from TRBV5-4 and TRBJ2-6; weak D call: TRBD1 (5 bases). This CDR3 is 15 amino acids long. V lost 4 bases and J lost 2, with 10 bases in between. The V gene's germline CDR1 is SGHNT and CDR2 YYREEE (reference sequence). Filled out from reference TRBV5-4 and TRBJ2-6, the complete variable domain reads ETGVTQSPTHLIKTRGQQVTLRCSSQSGHNTVSWYQQALGQGPQFIFQYYREEENGRGNFPPRFSGLQFPNYSSELNVNALELDDSALYLCASSHQGAGANVLTFGAGSRLTVL.

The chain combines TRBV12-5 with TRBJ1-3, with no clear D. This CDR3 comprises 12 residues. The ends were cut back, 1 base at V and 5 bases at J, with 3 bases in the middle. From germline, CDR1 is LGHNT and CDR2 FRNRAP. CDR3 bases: TGTGCTAGTGGTTTGGACAGAAACACCATATATTTT. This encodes CASGLDRNTIYF. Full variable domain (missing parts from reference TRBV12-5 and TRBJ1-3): DARVTQTPRHKVTEMGQEVTMRCQPILGHNTVFWYRQTMMQGLELLAYFRNRAPLDDSGMPKDRFSAEMPDATLATLKIQPSEPRDSAVYFCASGLDRNTIYFGEGSWLTVV.

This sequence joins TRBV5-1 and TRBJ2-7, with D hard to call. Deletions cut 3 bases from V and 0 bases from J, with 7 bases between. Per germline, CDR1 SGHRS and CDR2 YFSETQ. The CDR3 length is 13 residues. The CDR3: CASSSQSSYEQYF. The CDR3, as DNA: TGCGCCAGCAGCTCCCAGAGCTCCTACGAGCAGTACTTC.

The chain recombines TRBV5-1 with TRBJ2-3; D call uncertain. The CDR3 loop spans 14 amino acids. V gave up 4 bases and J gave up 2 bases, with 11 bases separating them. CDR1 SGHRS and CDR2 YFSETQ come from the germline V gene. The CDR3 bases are TGCGCCAGCAGCCTGGTGCTGTACACAGATACGCAGTATTTT. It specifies CASSLVLYTDTQYF.

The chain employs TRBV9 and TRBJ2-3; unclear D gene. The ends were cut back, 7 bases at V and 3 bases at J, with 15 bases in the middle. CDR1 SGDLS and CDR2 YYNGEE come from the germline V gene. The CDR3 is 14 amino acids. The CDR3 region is CASSRVGATDTQYF. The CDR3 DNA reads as TGTGCCAGCTCCCGCGTAGGCGCGACAGATACGCAGTATTTT.

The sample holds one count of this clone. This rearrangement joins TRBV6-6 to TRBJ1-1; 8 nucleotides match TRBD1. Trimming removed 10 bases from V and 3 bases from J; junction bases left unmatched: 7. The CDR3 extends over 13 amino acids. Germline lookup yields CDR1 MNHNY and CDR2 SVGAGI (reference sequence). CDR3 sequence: CATYDRGYTEAFF. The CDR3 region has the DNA TGTGCCACCTACGACAGGGGCTACACTGAAGCTTTCTTT.

The CDR3 DNA is TGTGCCAGCTCCCTCACCCTGGGGACAGAGACCAATGGCTACACCTTC. Translated, it gives CASSLTLGTETNGYTF. The V and J genes are TRBV18 and TRBJ1-2; 7 bases map to TRBD1. Germline V gene data show CDR1 as KGHSH and CDR2 as LQKENI. This CDR3 has 16 residues. With V trimmed by 6 bases and J by 6 bases, 16 bases remained unmatched.

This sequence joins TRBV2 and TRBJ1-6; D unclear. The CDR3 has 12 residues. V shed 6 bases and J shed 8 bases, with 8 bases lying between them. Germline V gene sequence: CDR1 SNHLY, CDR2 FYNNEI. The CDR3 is CASREDYSPLHF. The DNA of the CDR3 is TGTGCCAGCAGGGAGGACTATTCACCCCTCCACTTT.

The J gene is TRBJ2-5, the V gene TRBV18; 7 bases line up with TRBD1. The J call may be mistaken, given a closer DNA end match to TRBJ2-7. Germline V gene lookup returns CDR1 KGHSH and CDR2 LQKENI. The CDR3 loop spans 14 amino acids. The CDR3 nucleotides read TGTGCCAGCTCACCACATAGGGACAGCTACGAGCAGTACTTC. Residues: CASSPHRDSYEQYF.

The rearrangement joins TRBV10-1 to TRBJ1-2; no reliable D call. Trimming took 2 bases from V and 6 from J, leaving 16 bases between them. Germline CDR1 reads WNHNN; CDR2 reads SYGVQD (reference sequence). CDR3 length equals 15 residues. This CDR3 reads CASSEHPTPADGYTF. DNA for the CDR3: TGCGCCAGCAGTGAGCACCCGACTCCCGCGGATGGCTACACCTTC.

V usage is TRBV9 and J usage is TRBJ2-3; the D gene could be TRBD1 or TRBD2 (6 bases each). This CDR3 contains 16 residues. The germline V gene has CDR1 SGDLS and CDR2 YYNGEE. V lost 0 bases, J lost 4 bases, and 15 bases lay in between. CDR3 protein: CASSVAFEGGPDTQYF. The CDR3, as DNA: TGTGCCAGCAGCGTAGCTTTTGAAGGGGGGCCAGATACGCAGTATTTT.

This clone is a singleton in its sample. The CDR3 is CASSRGQGNTEAFF. As DNA, the CDR3 is TGTGCCAGCTCACGGGGACAGGGAAACACTGAAGCTTTCTTT. V and J are TRBV18 and TRBJ1-1; TRBD1 aligns across 9 bases. CDR3 length equals 14 residues. Germline V lookup: CDR1 KGHSH, CDR2 LQKENI. V shed 4 bases and J 2 bases; nucleotides not matched to a gene: 2.

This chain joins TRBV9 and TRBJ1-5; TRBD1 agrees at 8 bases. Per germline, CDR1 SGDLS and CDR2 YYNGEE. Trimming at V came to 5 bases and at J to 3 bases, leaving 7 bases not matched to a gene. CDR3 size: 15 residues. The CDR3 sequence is CASSTGGSTNQPQHF. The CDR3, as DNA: TGTGCCAGCAGTACAGGGGGAAGTACCAATCAGCCCCAGCATTTT.

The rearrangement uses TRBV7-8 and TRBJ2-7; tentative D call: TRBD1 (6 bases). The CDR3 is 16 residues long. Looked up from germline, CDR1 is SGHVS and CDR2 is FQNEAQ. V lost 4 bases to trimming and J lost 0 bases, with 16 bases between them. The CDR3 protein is CASSWAGAAGSYEQYF. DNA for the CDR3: TGTGCCAGCAGCTGGGCAGGGGCCGCAGGCTCCTACGAGCAGTACTTC.

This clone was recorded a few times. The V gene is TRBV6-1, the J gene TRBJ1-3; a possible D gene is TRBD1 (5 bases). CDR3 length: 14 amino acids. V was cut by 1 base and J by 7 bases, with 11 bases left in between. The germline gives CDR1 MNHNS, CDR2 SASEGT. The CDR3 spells CASSEVGAGNTIYF. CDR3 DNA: TGTGCCAGCAGTGAAGTCGGGGCCGGGAACACCATATATTTT.

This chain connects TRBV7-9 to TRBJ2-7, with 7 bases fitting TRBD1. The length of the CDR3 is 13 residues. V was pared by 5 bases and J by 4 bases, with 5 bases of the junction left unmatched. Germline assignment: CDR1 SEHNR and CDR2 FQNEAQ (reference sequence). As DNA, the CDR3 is TGTGCCAGCAGCCCCCGACAGGGATACGAGCAGTACTTC. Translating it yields CASSPRQGYEQYF.

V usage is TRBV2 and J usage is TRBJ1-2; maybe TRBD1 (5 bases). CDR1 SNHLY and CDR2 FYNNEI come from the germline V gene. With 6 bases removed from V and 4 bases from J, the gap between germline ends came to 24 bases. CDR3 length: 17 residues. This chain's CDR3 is CASRPLLMIRGFYGYTF. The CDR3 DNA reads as TGTGCCAGCAGGCCTCTGCTCATGATTAGGGGTTTCTATGGCTACACCTTC.

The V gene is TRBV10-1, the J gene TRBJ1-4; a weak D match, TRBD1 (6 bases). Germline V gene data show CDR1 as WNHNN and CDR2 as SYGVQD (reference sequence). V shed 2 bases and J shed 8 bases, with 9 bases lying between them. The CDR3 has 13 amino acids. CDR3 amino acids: CASSEGQTEKLFF. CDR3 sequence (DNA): TGCGCCAGCAGTGAGGGACAGACGGAAAAACTGTTTTTT.

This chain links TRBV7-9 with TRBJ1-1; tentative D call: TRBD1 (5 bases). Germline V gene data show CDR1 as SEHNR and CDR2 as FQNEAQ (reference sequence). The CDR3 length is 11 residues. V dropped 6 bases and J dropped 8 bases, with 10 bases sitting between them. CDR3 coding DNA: TGTGCCAGCAGTTTGACAGACGAAGCTTTCTTT. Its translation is CASSLTDEAFF.